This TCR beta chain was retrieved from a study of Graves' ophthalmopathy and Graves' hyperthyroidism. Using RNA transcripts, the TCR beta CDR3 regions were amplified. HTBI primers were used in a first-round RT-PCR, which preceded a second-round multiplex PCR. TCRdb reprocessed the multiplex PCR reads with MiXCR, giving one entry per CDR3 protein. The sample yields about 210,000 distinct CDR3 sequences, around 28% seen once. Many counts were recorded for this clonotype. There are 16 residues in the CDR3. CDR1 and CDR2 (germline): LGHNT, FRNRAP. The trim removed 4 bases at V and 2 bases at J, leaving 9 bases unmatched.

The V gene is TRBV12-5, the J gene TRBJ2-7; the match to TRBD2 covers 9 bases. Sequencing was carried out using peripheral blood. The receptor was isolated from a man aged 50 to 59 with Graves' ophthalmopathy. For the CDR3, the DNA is TGTGCTAGTGGTTCCGTAGGTAGCGGGGGACCCTACGAGCAGTACTTC. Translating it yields CASGSVGSGGPYEQYF.